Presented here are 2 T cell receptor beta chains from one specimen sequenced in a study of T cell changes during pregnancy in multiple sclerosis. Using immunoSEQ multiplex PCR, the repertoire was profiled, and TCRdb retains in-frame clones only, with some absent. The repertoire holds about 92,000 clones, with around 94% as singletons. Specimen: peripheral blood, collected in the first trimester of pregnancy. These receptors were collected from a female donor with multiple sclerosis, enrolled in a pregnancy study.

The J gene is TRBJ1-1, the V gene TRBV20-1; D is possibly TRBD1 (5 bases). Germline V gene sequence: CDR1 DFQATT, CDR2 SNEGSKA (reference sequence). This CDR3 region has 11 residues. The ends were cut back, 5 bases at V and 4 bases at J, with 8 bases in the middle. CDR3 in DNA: TGCAGTGCTGAGCAGGGCACTGAAGCTTTCTTT. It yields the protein CSAEQGTEAFF.

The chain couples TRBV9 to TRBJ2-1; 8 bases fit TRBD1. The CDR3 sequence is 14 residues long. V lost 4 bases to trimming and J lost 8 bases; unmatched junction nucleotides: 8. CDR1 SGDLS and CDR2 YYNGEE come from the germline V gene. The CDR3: CASSPLGQGYEQFF. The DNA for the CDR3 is TGTGCCAGCAGCCCCTTAGGACAGGGTTATGAGCAGTTCTTC.